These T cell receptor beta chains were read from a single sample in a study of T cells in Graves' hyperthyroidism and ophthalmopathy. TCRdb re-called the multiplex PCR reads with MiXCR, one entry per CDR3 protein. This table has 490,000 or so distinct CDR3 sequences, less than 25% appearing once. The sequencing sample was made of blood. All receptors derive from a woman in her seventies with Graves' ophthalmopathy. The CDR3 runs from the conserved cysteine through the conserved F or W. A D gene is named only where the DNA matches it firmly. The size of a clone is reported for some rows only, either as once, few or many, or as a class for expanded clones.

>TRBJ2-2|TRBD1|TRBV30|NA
CAWSAGQGRTGELFF
TGTGCCTGGAGCGCCGGACAGGGACGGACCGGGGAGCTGTTTTTT
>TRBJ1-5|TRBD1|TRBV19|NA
CASNIDRGYNQPQHF
TGTGCCAGTAATATCGACAGGGGCTACAATCAGCCCCAGCATTTT
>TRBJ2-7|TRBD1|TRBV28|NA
CASSLLFGQGAGEQYF
TGTGCCAGCAGTTTGCTCTTTGGACAGGGGGCAGGGGAGCAGTACTTC
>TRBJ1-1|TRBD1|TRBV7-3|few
CASSLEIRGARTEAFF
TGTGCCAGCAGCTTAGAGATCAGGGGGGCGCGAACTGAAGCTTTCTTT
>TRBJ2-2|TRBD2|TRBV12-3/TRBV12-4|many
CASSLISGGGTGELFF
TGTGCCAGCAGTTTGATTTCGGGAGGGGGCACCGGGGAGCTGTTTTTT
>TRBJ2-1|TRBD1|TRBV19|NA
CASKTLGGQGTDEQFF
TGTGCCAGCAAAACCTTGGGAGGACAGGGCACCGATGAGCAGTTCTTC
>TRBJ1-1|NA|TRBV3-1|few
CASSQRHMNTEAFF
TGTGCCAGCAGCCAAAGACATATGAACACTGAAGCTTTCTTT
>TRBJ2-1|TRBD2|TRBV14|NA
CASSQRGREGLNEQFF
TGTGCCAGCAGCCAAAGAGGGCGGGAGGGCCTCAATGAGCAGTTCTTC
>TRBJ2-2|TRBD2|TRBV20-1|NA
CSARVGGGPIGELFF
TGCAGTGCTAGAGTTGGGGGAGGGCCTATCGGGGAGCTGTTTTTT
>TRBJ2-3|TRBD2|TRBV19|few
CASSGTSGSWADTQYF
TGTGCCAGTAGCGGGACTAGCGGGAGTTGGGCAGATACGCAGTATTTT
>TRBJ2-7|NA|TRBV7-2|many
CASSSPPYEQYF
TGTGCCAGCAGCTCACCCCCCTACGAGCAGTACTTC
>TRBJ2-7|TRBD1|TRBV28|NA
CASSPGTGTFYEQYF
TGTGCCAGCTCACCCGGGACAGGGACCTTCTACGAGCAGTACTTC
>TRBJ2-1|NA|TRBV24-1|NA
CATSGGHSYNEQFF
TGTGCCACCAGTGGGGGCCACTCCTACAATGAGCAGTTCTTC
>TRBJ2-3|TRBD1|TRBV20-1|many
CSAVGQGGSDTQYF
TGCAGTGCAGTAGGACAGGGAGGATCAGATACGCAGTATTTT
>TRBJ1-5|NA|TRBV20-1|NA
CSATEESNQPQHF
TGCAGTGCTACGGAGGAGAGCAATCAGCCCCAGCATTTT
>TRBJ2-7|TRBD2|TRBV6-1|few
CASTPPGTSYEQYF
TGTGCCAGCACCCCACCCGGGACTAGCTACGAGCAGTACTTC
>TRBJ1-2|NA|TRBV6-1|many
CASNRGYGYTF
TGTGCCAGCAATAGGGGCTATGGCTACACCTTC
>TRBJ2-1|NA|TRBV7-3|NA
CASPRIPAHNEQFF
TGTGCCAGCCCACGGATTCCCGCACACAATGAGCAGTTCTTC
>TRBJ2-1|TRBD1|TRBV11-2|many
CASSLDPTGTGIFHEQFF
TGTGCCAGCAGCTTAGATCCCACCGGGACAGGGATTTTCCATGAGCAGTTCTTC
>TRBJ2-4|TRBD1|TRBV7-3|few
CASSHTGDGDIQYF
TGTGCCAGCAGCCATACAGGGGATGGGGACATTCAGTACTTC
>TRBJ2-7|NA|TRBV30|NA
CAWSVLMSGEQYF
TGTGCCTGGAGTGTTCTTATGAGCGGCGAGCAGTACTTC
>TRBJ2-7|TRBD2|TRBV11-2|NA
CASSLRLAGANVYEQYF
TGTGCCAGCAGCTTACGACTAGCGGGAGCGAATGTCTACGAGCAGTACTTC
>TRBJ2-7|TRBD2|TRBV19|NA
CASSIGTGGTYEQYF
TGTGCCAGTAGTATAGGGACGGGAGGAACTTACGAGCAGTACTTC
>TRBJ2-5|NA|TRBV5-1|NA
CASSRDSRTAQYF
TGCGCCAGCAGCAGGGACTCACGGACGGCCCAGTACTTC
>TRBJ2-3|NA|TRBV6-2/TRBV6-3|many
CASSYPARPPDTQYF
TGTGCCAGCAGTTACCCAGCACGACCTCCAGATACGCAGTATTTT
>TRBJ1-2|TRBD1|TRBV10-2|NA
CASSESSGTGAGYTF
TGCGCCAGCAGTGAGTCTTCCGGGACAGGGGCTGGCTACACCTTC
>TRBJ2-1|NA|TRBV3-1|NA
CASSASRDYNEQFF
TGTGCCAGCAGCGCCAGCCGGGACTACAATGAGCAGTTCTTC
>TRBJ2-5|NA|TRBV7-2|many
CASSLVTAQETQYF
TGTGCCAGCAGCTTAGTCACGGCCCAAGAGACCCAGTACTTC
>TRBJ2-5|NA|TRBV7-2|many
CASSLAGVGETQYF
TGTGCCAGCAGCTTAGCGGGAGTAGGGGAGACCCAGTACTTC
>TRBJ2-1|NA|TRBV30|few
CAWTPGTSQYNEQFF
TGTGCCTGGACTCCCGGGACATCCCAATACAATGAGCAGTTCTTC
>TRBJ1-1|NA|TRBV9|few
CASSAETDTEAFF
TGTGCCAGCAGCGCCGAAACTGACACTGAAGCTTTCTTT
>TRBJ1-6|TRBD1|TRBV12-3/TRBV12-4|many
CASSTWTGGDSPLHF
TGTGCCAGCAGTACATGGACAGGTGGCGATTCACCCCTCCACTTT
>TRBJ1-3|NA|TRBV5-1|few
CASSLGVNGNTIYF
TGCGCCAGCAGCTTGGGAGTGAATGGAAACACCATATATTTT
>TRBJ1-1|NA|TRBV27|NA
CASIRGGGLSTEAFF
TGTGCCAGCATCCGAGGGGGGGGGCTGAGCACTGAAGCTTTCTTT
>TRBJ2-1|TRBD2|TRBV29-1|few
CSVQMGTSGRAWFAYNEQFF
TGCAGCGTCCAAATGGGGACTAGCGGGAGGGCCTGGTTTGCCTACAATGAGCAGTTCTTC
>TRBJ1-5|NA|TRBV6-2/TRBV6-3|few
CASSSAEPQHF
TGTGCCAGCTCTTCCGCAGAGCCCCAGCATTTT
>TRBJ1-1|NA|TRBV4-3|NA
CASSQGWPNTEAFF
TGCGCCAGCAGCCAAGGCTGGCCGAACACTGAAGCTTTCTTT
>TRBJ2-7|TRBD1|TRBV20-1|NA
CSARDRGPYEQYF
TGCAGTGCTCGGGACAGGGGTCCCTACGAGCAGTACTTC
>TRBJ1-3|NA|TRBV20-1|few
CSARLVGNTIYF
TGCAGTGCTCGACTCGTAGGAAACACCATATATTTT
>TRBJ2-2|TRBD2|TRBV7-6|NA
CASSLIPSGMGTGELFF
TGTGCCAGCAGCTTAATTCCTAGCGGGATGGGTACCGGGGAGCTGTTTTTT
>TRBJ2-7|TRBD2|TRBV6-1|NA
CASTPSGSSYEQYF
TGTGCCAGCACCCCTAGCGGATCCTCCTACGAGCAGTACTTC
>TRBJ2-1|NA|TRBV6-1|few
CASSEGRYNEQFF
TGTGCCAGCAGTGAAGGCAGGTACAATGAGCAGTTCTTC